This T cell receptor beta chain was observed in a study of blood T cell repertoires in COVID-19. Produced via immunoSEQ multiplex PCR; TCRdb's table is partial and in-frame only. The repertoire holds about 220,000 clones, with 80% as singletons. V lost 4 bases to trimming and J lost 3 bases, with 26 bases between them. The germline CDR1 and CDR2 sequences are SGHKS and YYEKEE (reference sequence). The CDR3 contains 18 residues. This rearrangement joins TRBV5-5 to TRBJ2-7; TRBD2 might be the D (8 bases). The TCR originated in a human donor in a cohort sampled during active COVID-19. The sequenced material came from peripheral blood. CDR3 DNA: TGTGCCAGCAGCGCAAGACAGGGAGATAGCGGGATCGGCTACGAGCAGTACTTC. It encodes CASSARQGDSGIGYEQYF.